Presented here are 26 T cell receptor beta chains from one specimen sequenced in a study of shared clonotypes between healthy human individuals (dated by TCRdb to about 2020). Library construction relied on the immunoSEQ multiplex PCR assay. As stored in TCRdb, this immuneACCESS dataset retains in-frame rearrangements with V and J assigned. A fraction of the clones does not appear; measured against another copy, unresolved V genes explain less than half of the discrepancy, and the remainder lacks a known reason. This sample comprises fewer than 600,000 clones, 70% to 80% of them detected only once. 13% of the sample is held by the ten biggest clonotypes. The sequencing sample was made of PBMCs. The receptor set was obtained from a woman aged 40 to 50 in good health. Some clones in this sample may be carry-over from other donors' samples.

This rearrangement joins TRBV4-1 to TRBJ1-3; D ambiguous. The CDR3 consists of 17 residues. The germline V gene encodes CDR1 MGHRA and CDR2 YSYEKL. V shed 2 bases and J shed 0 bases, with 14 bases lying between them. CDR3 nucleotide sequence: TGCGCCAGCAGCCAAAGGATAGCGCTAAACTCTGGAAACACCATATATTTT. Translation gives CASSQRIALNSGNTIYF.

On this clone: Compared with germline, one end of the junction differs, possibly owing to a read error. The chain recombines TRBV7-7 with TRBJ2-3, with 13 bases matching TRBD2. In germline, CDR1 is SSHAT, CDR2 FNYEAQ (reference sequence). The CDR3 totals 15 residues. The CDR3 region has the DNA TGTGCTAGCAGCAGAGGACTAGCGGGAGCATATACGCAGTATTTT. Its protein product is CASSRGLAGAYTQYF.

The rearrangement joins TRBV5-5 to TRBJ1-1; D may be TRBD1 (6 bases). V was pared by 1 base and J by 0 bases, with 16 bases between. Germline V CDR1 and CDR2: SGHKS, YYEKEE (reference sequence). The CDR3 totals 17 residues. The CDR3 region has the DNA TGTGCCAGCAGCTTGTTCGGAGGTAGGGGGTTGAACACTGAAGCTTTCTTT. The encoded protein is CASSLFGGRGLNTEAFF. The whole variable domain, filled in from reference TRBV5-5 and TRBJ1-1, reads DAGVTQSPTHLIKTRGQQVTLRCSPISGHKSVSWYQQVLGQGPQFIFQYYEKEERGRGNFPDRFSARQFPNYSSELNVNALLLGDSALYLCASSLFGGRGLNTEAFFGQGTRLTVV.

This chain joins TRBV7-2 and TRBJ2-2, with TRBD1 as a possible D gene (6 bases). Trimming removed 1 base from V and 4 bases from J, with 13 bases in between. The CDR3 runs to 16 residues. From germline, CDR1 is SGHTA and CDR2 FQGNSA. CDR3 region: CASSLGGGFATGELFF. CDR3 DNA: TGTGCCAGCAGCTTAGGAGGGGGATTTGCCACCGGGGAGCTGTTTTTT.

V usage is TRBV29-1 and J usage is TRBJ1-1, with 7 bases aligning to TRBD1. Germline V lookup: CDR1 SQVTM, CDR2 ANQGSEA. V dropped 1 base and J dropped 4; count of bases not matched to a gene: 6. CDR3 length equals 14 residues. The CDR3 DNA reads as TGCAGCGTTGAAGGTGAGGGGGCGTTCACTGAAGCTTTCTTT. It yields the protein CSVEGEGAFTEAFF.

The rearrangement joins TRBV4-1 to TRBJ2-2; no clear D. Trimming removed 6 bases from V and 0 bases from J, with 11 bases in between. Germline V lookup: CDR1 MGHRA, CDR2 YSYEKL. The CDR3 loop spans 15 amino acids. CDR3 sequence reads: CASRMRQSNTGELFF. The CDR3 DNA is TGCGCCAGCAGGATGAGACAATCGAACACCGGGGAGCTGTTTTTT.

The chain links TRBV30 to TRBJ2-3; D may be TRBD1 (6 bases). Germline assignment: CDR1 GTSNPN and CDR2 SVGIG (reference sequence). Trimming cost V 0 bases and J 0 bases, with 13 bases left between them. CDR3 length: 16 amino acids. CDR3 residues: CAWSVVGTPSTDTQYF. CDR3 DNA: TGTGCCTGGAGTGTAGTGGGGACACCCAGCACAGATACGCAGTATTTT.

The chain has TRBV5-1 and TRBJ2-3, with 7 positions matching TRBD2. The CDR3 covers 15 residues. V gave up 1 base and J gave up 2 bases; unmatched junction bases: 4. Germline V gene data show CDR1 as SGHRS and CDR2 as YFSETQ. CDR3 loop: CASSLTRGDTDTQYF. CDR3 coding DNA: TGCGCCAGCAGCTTGACACGGGGGGACACAGATACGCAGTATTTT.

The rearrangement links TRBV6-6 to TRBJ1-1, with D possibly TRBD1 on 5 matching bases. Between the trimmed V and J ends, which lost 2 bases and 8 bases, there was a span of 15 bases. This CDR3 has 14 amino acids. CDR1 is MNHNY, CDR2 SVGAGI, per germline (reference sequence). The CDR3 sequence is CASSYSTNGGEAFF. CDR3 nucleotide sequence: TGTGCCAGCAGTTACAGTACAAACGGGGGGGAAGCTTTCTTT.

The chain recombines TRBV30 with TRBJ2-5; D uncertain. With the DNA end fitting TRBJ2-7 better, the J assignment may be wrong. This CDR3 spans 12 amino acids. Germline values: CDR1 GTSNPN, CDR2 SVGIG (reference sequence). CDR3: CAWSRISYEQYF. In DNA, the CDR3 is TGTGCCTGGTCTCGGATTTCCTACGAGCAGTACTTC.

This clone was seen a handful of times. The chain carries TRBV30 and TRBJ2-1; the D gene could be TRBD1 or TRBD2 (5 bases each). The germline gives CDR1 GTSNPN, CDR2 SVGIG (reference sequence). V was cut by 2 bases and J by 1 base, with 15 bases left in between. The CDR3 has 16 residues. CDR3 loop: CAWSRGLGESYNEQFF. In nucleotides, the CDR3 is TGTGCCTGGAGTCGGGGCTTGGGGGAATCCTACAATGAGCAGTTCTTC. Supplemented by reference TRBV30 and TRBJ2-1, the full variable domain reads SQTIHQWPATLVQPVGSPLSLECTVEGTSNPNLYWYRQAAGRGLQLLFYSVGIGQISSEVPQNLSASRPQDRQFILSSKKLLLSDSGFYLCAWSRGLGESYNEQFFGPGTRLTVL.

CDR3 amino acids: CAISDNVGGNYNEQFF. Here the CDR3 DNA reads TGTGCCATCAGTGATAATGTCGGTGGGAACTACAATGAGCAGTTCTTC. The rearrangement uses TRBV10-3 and TRBJ2-1; D remains ambiguous. Between the trimmed V and J ends, which lost 3 bases and 3 bases, there was a span of 15 bases. Germline V lookup: CDR1 ENHRY, CDR2 SYGVKD. The CDR3 is 16 residues long.

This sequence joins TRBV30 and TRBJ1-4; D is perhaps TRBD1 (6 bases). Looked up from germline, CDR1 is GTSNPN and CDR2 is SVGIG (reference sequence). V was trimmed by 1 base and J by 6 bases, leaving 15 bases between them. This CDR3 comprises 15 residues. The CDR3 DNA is TGTGCCTGGAGTGCCGGGGGCCAACTCTATGAAAAACTGTTTTTT. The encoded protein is CAWSAGGQLYEKLFF.

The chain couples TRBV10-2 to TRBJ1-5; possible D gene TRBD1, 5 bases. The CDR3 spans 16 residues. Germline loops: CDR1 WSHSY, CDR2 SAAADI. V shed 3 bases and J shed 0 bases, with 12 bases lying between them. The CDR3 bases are TGCGCCAGCAGTGAATTGGGGGGTTATAGCAATCAGCCCCAGCATTTT. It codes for CASSELGGYSNQPQHF.

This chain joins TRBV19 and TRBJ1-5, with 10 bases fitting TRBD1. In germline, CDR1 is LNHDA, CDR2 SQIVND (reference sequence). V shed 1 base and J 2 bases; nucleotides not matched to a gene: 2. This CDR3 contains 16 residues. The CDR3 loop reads CASSIVGTGGNQPQHF. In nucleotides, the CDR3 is TGTGCCAGTAGTATAGTGGGGACAGGGGGCAATCAGCCCCAGCATTTT.

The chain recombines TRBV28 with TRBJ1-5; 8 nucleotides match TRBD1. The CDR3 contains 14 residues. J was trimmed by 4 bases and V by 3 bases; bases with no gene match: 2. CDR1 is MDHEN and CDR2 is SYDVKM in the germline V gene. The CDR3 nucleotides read TGTGCCAGCAGTTTGACAGGGGTAAATCAGCCCCAGCATTTT. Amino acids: CASSLTGVNQPQHF.

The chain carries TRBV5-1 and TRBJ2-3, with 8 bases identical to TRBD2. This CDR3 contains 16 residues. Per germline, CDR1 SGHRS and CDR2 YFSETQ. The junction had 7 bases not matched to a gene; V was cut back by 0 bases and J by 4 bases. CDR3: CASSLVGGRPPDTQYF. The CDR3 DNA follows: TGCGCCAGCAGCTTGGTCGGCGGGAGGCCCCCAGATACGCAGTATTTT.

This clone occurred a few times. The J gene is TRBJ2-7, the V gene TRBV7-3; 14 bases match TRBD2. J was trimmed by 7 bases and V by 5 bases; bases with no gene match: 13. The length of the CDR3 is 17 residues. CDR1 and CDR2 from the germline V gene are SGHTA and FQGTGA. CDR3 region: CASSHRGLAGGSGEQYF. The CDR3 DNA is TGTGCCAGCAGCCACCGCGGACTAGCGGGAGGCTCGGGGGAGCAGTACTTC. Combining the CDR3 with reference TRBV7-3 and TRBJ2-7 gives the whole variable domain GAGVSQTPSNKVTEKGKYVELRCDPISGHTALYWYRQSLGQGPEFLIYFQGTGAADDSGLPNDRFFAVRPEGSVSTLKIQRTERGDSAVYLCASSHRGLAGGSGEQYFGPGTRLTVT.

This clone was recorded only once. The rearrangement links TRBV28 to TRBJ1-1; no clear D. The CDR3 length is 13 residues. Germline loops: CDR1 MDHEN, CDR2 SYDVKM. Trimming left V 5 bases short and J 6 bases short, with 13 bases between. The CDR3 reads CASSGPAISEAFF. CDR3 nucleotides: TGTGCCAGCAGTGGCCCGGCGATCTCTGAAGCTTTCTTT.

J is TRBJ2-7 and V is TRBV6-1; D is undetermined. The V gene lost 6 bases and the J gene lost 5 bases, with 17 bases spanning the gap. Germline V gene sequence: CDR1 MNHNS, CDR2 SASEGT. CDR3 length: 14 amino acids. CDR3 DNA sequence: TGTGCCAGCAGAGGAACGGATCGTGTCGACGAGCAGTACTTC. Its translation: CASRGTDRVDEQYF.

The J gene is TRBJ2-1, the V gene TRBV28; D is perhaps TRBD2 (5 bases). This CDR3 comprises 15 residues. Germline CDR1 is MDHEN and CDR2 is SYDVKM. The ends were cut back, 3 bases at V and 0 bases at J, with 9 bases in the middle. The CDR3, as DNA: TGTGCCAGCAGTTTCAGCGGACGCTCCTACAATGAGCAGTTCTTC. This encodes CASSFSGRSYNEQFF. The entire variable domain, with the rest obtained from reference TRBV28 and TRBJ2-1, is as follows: DVKVTQSSRYLVKRTGEKVFLECVQDMDHENMFWYRQDPGLGLRLIYFSYDVKMKEKGDIPEGYSVSREKKERFSLILESASTNQTSMYLCASSFSGRSYNEQFFGPGTRLTVL.

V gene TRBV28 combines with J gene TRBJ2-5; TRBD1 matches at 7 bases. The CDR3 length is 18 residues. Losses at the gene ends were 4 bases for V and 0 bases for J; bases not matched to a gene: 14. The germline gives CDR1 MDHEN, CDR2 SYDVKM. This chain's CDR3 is CASSSPRTGTWNQETQYF. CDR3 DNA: TGTGCCAGCAGTTCCCCTAGGACAGGTACCTGGAACCAAGAGACCCAGTACTTC.

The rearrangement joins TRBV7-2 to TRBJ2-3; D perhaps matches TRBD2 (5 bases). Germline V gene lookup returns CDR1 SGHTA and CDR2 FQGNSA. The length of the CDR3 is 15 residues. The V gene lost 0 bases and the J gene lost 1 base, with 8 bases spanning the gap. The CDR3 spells CASSLALRGTDTQYF. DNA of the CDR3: TGTGCCAGCAGCTTAGCCCTGCGGGGCACAGATACGCAGTATTTT.

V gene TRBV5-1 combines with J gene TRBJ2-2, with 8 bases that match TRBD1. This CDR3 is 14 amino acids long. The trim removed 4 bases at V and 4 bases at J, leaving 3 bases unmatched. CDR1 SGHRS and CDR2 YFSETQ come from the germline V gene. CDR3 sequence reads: CASSAGQGTGELFF. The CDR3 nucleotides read TGCGCCAGCAGCGCAGGACAGGGCACCGGGGAGCTGTTTTTT.

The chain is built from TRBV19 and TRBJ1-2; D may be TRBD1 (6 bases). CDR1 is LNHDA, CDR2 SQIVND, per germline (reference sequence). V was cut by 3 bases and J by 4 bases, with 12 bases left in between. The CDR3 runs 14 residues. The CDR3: CASSMGASAYGYTF. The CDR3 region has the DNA TGTGCCAGTAGTATGGGGGCTTCTGCCTATGGCTACACCTTC.

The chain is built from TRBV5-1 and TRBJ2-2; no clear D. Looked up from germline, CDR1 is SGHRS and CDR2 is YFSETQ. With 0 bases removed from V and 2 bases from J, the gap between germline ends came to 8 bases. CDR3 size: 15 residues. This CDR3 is CASSLEGPNTGELFF. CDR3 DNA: TGCGCCAGCAGCTTGGAGGGTCCTAACACCGGGGAGCTGTTTTTT.